These 5 T cell receptor beta chains were all obtained from the same sample, sequenced in a study of control samples from healthy donors and cancer patients. TCRdb's copy holds only in-frame clones and misses some; the assay was immunoSEQ multiplex PCR. This table has fewer than 500,000 clones, more than 80% appearing once. Sample: PBMCs. These receptors all come from a man aged 35-49 years with head and neck cancer.

This clone has just a few counts. The chain links TRBV7-2 to TRBJ2-3, with TRBD2 matching 8 bases. Looked up from germline, CDR1 is SGHTA and CDR2 is FQGNSA. V gave up 0 bases and J gave up 2 bases; unmatched junction bases: 4. The CDR3 consists of 16 residues. Here the CDR3 DNA reads TGTGCCAGCAGCTTAGCGGGGACTAGGTCCACAGATACGCAGTATTTT. It translates to CASSLAGTRSTDTQYF. The entire variable domain, with the rest obtained from reference TRBV7-2 and TRBJ2-3, is as follows: GAGVSQSPSNKVTEKGKDVELRCDPISGHTALYWYRQSLGQGLEFLIYFQGNSAPDKSGLPSDRFSAERTGGSVSTLTIQRTQQEDSAVYLCASSLAGTRSTDTQYFGPGTRLTVL.

The V call is TRBV30, the J call TRBJ1-1; no reliable D call. The CDR3 is made up of 13 amino acids. The ends were cut back, 0 bases at V and 4 bases at J, with 9 bases in the middle. Germline V gives CDR1 GTSNPN, CDR2 SVGIG (reference sequence). Here the CDR3 DNA reads TGTGCCTGGAGTGTTAGGGCGACCACTGAAGCTTTCTTT. This gives the protein CAWSVRATTEAFF.

This clone was recorded once. V and J are TRBV24-1 and TRBJ1-1; 7 bases are a match to TRBD1. This CDR3 has 15 amino acids. Germline CDR1 is KGHDR and CDR2 is SFDVKD. Trimming at V came to 5 bases and at J to 1 base, leaving 6 bases not matched to a gene. CDR3 in DNA: TGTGCCACCAGTGTGACGACAGGGCCGAACACTGAAGCTTTCTTT. Amino acid sequence: CATSVTTGPNTEAFF.

The chain recombines TRBV19 with TRBJ1-1, with unresolved D. In germline, CDR1 is LNHDA, CDR2 SQIVND (reference sequence). This CDR3 is built from 13 residues. V was trimmed by 5 bases and J by 3 bases, leaving 10 bases between them. CDR3: CASSLPMDTEAFF. The CDR3 DNA reads TGTGCCAGTAGTCTTCCCATGGACACTGAAGCTTTCTTT.

CDR3 coding DNA: TGTGCCAGCAGTTTACGGCGAGCAGAGACCCAGTACTTC. Its protein is CASSLRRAETQYF. The chain carries TRBV12-3 or TRBV12-4 and TRBJ2-5; D is ambiguous. This CDR3 spans 13 amino acids. Between the trimmed V and J ends, which lost 2 bases and 4 bases, there was a span of 8 bases.